This TCR beta chain stems from a study of blood T cell repertoires in COVID-19. Study-wide context: Some COVID-19 samples were acute and others convalescent; all came from the United States, Italy and Spain.

In the source study's methods: From reference gene primer amplification, estimates of nucleated cell counts were derived. Libraries were prepared by immunoSEQ multiplex PCR; TCRdb keeps only in-frame clonotypes and omits some of them. The V and J calls and clone size were taken over from that table, and D and trimming were inferred from the DNA. This table holds over 250,000 clones, 88% found once. Germline-derived CDR1 and CDR2 are KGHDR and SFDVKD. V shed 4 bases and J shed 4 bases, with 12 bases lying between them. The CDR3 totals 14 residues. This chain joins TRBV24-1 and TRBJ1-2, with a weak D call TRBD1 (6 bases). The receptor was isolated from a woman in her seventies with COVID-19, enrolled during active disease. The material sequenced was peripheral blood. The CDR3 bases are TGTGCCACCAGTGAACGGACAGACTCCTATGGCTACACCTTC. This sequence encodes CATSERTDSYGYTF.